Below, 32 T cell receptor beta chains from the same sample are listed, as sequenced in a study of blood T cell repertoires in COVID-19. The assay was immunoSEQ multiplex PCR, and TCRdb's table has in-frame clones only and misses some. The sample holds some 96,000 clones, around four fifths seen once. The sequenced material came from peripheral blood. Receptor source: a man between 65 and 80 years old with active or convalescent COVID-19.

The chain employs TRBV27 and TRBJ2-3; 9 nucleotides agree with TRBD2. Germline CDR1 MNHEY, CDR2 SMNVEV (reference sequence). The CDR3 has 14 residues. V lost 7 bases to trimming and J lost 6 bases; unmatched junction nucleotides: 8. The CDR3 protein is CASIKRGAGDTQYF. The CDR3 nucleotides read TGTGCCAGCATTAAGCGGGGGGCTGGGGATACGCAGTATTTT.

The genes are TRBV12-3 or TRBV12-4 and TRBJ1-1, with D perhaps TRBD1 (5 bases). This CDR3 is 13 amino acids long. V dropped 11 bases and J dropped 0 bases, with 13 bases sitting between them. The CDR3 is CADPGDVNTEAFF. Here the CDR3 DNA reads TGTGCCGACCCGGGGGACGTGAACACTGAAGCTTTCTTT.

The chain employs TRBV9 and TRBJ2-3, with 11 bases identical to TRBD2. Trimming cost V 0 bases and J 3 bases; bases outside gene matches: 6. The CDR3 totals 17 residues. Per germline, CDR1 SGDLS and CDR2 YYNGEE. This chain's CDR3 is CASSVVSGGAGTDTQYF. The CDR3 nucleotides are TGTGCCAGCAGCGTAGTTAGCGGGGGGGCCGGTACAGATACGCAGTATTTT. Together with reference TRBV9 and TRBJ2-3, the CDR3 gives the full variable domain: DSGVTQTPKHLITATGQRVTLRCSPRSGDLSVYWYQQSLDQGLQFLIQYYNGEERAKGNILERFSAQQFPDLHSELNLSSLELGDSALYFCASSVVSGGAGTDTQYFGPGTRLTVL.

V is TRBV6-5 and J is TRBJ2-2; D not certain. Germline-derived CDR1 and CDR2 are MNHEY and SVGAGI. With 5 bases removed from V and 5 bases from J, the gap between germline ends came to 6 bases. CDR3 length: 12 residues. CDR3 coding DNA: TGTGCCAGCAGTACCCAGACCGGGGAGCTGTTTTTT. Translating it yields CASSTQTGELFF.

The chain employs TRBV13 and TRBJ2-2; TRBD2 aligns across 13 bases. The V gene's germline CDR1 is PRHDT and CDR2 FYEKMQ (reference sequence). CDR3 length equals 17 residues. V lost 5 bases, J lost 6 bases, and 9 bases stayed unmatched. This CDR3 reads CASSPTSGGARAGELFF. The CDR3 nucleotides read TGTGCCAGCAGCCCTACTAGCGGGGGGGCGAGAGCCGGGGAGCTGTTTTTT.

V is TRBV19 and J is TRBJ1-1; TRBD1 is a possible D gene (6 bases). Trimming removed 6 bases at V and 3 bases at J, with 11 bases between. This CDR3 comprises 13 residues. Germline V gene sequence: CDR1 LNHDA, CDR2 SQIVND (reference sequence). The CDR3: CASRSKGDTEAFF. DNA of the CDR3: TGTGCCAGTAGATCCAAGGGGGACACTGAAGCTTTCTTT.

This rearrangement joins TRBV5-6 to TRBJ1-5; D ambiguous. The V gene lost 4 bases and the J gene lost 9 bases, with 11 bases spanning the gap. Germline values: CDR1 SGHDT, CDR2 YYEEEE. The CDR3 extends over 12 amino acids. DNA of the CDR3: TGTGCCAGCAGCCCTCGAGCGGGGCCCCAGCATTTT. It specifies CASSPRAGPQHF.

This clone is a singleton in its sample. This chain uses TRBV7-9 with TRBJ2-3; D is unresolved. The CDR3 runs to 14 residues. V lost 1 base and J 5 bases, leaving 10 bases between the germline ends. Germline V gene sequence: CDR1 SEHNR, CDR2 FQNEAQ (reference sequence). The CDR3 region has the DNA TGTGCCAGCAGCTTAGGTCGCCAGGAAGATACGCAGTATTTT. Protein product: CASSLGRQEDTQYF.

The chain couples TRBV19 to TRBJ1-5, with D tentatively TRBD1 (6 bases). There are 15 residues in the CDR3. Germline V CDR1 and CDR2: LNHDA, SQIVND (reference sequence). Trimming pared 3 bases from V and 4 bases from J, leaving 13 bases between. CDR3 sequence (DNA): TGTGCCAGTAGTATCCACAGGGCCCCGAATCAGCCCCAGCATTTT. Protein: CASSIHRAPNQPQHF.

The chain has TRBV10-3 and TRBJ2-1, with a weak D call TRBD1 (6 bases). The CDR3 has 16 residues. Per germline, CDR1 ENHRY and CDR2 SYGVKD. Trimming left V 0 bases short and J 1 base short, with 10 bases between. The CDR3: CAISESGDRSYNEQFF. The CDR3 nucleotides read TGTGCCATCAGTGAGTCGGGAGACAGGTCCTACAATGAGCAGTTCTTC.

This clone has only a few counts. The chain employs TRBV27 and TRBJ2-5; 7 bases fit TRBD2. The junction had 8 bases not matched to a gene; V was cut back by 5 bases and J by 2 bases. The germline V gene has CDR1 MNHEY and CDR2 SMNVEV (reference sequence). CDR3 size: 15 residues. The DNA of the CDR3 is TGTGCCAGCAGTCGAACACCACTAGCGCAAGAGACCCAGTACTTC. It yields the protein CASSRTPLAQETQYF.

Here the CDR3 DNA reads TGTGCCAGCAGCCGCGGGCCCGAAACGGGGGGCTACACCTTC. Translated, it gives CASSRGPETGGYTF. The V gene is TRBV6-5, the J gene TRBJ1-2; D is uncertain. The CDR3 runs 14 residues. The V end was cut by 6 bases, the J end by 8 bases, with 19 bases between. Germline CDR1 reads MNHEY; CDR2 reads SVGAGI.

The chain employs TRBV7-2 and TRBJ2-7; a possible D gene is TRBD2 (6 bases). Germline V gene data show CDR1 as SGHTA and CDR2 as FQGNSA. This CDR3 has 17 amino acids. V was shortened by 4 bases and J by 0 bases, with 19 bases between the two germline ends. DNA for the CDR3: TGTGCCAGCAGCTCAGCCGCGGGACTGTCGAGCTCCTACGAGCAGTACTTC. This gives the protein CASSSAAGLSSSYEQYF.

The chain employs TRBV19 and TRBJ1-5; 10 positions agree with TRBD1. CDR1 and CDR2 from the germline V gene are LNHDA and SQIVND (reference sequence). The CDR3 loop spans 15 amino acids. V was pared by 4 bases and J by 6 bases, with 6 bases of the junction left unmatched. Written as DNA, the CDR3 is TGTGCCAGTAGTAGCCCGACAGGGGGCTCTCAGCCCCAGCATTTT. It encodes CASSSPTGGSQPQHF.

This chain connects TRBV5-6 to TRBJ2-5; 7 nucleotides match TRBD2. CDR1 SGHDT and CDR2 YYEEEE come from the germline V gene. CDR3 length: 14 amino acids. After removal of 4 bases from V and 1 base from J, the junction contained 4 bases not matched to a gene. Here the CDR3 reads CASSTGLLQETQYF. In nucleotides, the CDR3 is TGTGCCAGCAGCACGGGACTACTCCAAGAGACCCAGTACTTC.

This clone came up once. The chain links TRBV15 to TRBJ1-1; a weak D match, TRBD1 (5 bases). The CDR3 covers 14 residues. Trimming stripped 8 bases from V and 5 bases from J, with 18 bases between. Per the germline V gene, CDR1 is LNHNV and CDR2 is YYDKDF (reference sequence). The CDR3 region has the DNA TGTGCCACCTTATTAGGCCCAGGGAGGACTGAAGCTTTCTTT. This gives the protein CATLLGPGRTEAFF.

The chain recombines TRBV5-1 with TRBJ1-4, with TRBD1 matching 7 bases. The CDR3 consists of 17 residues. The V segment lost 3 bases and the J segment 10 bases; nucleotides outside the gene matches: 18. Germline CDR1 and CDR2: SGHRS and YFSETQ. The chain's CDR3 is CASSSGLPGTEGGKLFF. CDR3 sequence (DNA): TGCGCCAGCAGCTCGGGCCTCCCCGGGACAGAAGGAGGAAAACTGTTTTTT.

The CDR3 sequence is CASSEAWGRLNEQYF. The CDR3 coding sequence is TGTGCCAGCAGTGAAGCGTGGGGCCGGCTGAACGAGCAGTACTTC. V and J are TRBV6-1 and TRBJ2-7, with a possible D match to TRBD1 (5 bases). Germline V gene sequence: CDR1 MNHNS, CDR2 SASEGT. Deletions cut 0 bases from V and 5 bases from J, with 14 bases between. The CDR3 is 15 amino acids.

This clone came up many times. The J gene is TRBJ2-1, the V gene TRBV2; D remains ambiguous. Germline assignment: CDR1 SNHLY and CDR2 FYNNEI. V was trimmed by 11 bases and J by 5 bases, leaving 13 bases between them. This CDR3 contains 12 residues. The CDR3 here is CAGSGLNNEQFF. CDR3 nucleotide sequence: TGTGCCGGTTCTGGCCTCAACAATGAGCAGTTCTTC.

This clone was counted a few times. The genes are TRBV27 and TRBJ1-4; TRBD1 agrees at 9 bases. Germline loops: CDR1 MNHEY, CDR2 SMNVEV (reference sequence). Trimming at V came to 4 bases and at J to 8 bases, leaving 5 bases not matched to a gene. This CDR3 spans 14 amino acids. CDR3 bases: TGTGCCAGCAGTTGGACAGGGGAAGGGGAAAAACTGTTTTTT. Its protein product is CASSWTGEGEKLFF.

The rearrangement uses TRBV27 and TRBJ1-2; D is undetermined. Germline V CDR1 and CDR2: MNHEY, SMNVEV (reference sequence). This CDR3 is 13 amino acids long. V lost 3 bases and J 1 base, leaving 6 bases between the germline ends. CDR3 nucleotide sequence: TGTGCCAGCAGTTTCGGCGGTAACTATGGCTACACCTTC. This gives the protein CASSFGGNYGYTF.

The CDR3 DNA sequence: TGTGCCAGCAGCCAAGATTCCGGGGGAAACACCATATATTTT. Translated, it gives CASSQDSGGNTIYF. The genes are TRBV3-1 (or the pseudogene TRBV3-2) and TRBJ1-3; D not certain. CDR1 and CDR2 from the germline V gene are LGHDT and YNNKEL (reference sequence). The CDR3 consists of 14 residues. Trimming stripped 0 bases from V and 4 bases from J, with 7 bases between.

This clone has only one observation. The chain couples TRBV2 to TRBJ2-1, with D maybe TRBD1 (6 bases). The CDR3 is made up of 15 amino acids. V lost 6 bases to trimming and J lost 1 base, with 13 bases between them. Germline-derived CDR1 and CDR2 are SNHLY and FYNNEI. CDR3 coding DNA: TGTGCCAGCAGCCAACAGGGTACGTCCTACAATGAGCAGTTCTTC. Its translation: CASSQQGTSYNEQFF.

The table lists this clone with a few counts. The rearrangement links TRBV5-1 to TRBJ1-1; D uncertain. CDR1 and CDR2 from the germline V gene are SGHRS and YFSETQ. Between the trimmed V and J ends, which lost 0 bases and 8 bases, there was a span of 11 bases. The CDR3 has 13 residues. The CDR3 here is CASSLGVDGEAFF. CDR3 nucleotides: TGCGCCAGCAGCTTGGGAGTCGACGGGGAAGCTTTCTTT.

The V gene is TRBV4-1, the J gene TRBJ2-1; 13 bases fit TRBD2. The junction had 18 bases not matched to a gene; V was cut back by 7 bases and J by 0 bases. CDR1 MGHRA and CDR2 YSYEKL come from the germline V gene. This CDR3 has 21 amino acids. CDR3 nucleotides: TGCGCCAGCACCCTAAAGAGGAAGGGACTAGCGGGAATAGACTCCTACAATGAGCAGTTCTTC. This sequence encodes CASTLKRKGLAGIDSYNEQFF.

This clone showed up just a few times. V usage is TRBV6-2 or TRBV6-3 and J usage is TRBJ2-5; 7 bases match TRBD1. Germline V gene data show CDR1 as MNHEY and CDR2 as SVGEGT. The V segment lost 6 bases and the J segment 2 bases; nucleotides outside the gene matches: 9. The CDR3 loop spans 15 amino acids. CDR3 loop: CASSLTGNEQETQYF. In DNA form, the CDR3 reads TGTGCCAGCAGCCTGACAGGGAATGAACAAGAGACCCAGTACTTC.

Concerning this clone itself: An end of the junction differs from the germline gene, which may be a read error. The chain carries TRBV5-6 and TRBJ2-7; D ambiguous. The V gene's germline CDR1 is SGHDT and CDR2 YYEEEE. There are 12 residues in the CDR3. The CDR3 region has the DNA TGTGCCAGCAGCTTAGGCCTCTACGAGCGGTACTTC. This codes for CASSLGLYERYF.

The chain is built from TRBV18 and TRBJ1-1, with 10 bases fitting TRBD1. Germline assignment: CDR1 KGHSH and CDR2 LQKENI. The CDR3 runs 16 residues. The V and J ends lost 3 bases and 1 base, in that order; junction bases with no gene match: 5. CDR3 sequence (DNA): TGTGCCAGCTCACCCCTCGGACAGGGGGGGAACACTGAAGCTTTCTTT. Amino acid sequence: CASSPLGQGGNTEAFF.

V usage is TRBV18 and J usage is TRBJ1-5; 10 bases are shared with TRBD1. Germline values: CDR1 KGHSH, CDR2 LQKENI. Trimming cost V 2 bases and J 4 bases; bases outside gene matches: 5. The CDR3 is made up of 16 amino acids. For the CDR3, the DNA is TGTGCCAGCTCACCAACTGACAGGGGGCGAAATCAGCCCCAGCATTTT. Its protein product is CASSPTDRGRNQPQHF.

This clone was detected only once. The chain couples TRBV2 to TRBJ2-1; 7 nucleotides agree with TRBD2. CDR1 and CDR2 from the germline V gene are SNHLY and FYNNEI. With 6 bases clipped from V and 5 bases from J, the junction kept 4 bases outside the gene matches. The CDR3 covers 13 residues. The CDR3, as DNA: TGTGCCAGCAGGCAACTAGCGAACAATGAGCAGTTCTTC. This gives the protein CASRQLANNEQFF.

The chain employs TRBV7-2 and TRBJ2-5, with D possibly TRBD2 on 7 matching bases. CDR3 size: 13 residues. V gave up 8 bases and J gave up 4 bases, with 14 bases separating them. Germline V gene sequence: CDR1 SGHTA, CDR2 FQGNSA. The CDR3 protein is CASGGARGETQYF. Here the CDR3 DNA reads TGTGCCAGCGGGGGGGCCAGGGGAGAGACCCAGTACTTC.

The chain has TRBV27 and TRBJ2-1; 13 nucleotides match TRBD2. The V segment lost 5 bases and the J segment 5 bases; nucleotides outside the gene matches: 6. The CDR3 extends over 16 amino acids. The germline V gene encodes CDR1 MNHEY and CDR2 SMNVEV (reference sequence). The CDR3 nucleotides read TGTGCCAGCAGTCCCCGACTAGCGGGAGGAGACAATGAGCAGTTCTTC. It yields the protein CASSPRLAGGDNEQFF.